Below, 7 T cell receptor beta chains from the same sample are listed, as sequenced in a study of OX40 agonist ivuxolimab in advanced cancers. Method: immunoSEQ multiplex PCR; TCRdb's copy keeps in-frame clones and lacks some. The sample consists of about 50,000 clones, around 87% of them appearing once. Sequencing was performed on CD4+ or CD8+ T cells sorted from blood, taken in a trial of the OX40 agonist ivuxolimab. Receptors were obtained from an adult with an advanced solid tumor such as melanoma, head and neck, liver or kidney cancer.

This chain connects TRBV5-6 to TRBJ2-1; unclear D gene. V lost 1 base to trimming and J lost 10 bases, with 6 bases between them. The CDR3 extends over 11 amino acids. Germline CDR1 SGHDT, CDR2 YYEEEE. The CDR3 region has the DNA TGTGCCAGCAGCTTGAGGTCAGAGCAGTTCTTC. It is translated as CASSLRSEQFF.

The genes are TRBV29-1 and TRBJ2-7; the match to TRBD1 covers 8 bases. Germline assignment: CDR1 SQVTM and CDR2 ANQGSEA. Trimming at V came to 4 bases and at J to 4 bases, leaving 6 bases not matched to a gene. This CDR3 spans 13 amino acids. The CDR3 protein is CSVGRDRIYEQYF. CDR3 nucleotide sequence: TGCAGCGTTGGCCGGGACAGGATTTACGAGCAGTACTTC.

This chain connects TRBV10-1 to TRBJ2-1; no firm D call. CDR3 length: 15 amino acids. Germline assignment: CDR1 WNHNN and CDR2 SYGVQD (reference sequence). V dropped 0 bases and J dropped 8 bases, with 14 bases sitting between them. The CDR3 is CASSESWWVCDEQFF. CDR3 DNA sequence: TGCGCCAGCAGTGAGTCGTGGTGGGTGTGCGATGAGCAGTTCTTC.

The V call is TRBV5-4, the J call TRBJ2-6; 9 bases line up with TRBD1. Looked up from germline, CDR1 is SGHNT and CDR2 is YYREEE (reference sequence). The CDR3 is 18 amino acids. Trimming removed 3 bases from V and 0 bases from J; junction bases left unmatched: 7. CDR3 nucleotide sequence: TGTGCCAGCAGCTCCGGGACAGGGCCCCCCTCTGGGGCCAACGTCCTGACTTTC. Translating it yields CASSSGTGPPSGANVLTF.

This clone was seen only a few times. The chain joins TRBV18 to TRBJ1-4, with TRBD1 matching over 9 bases. Germline values: CDR1 KGHSH, CDR2 LQKENI. CDR3 length equals 18 residues. Trimming cost V 3 bases and J 0 bases; bases outside gene matches: 8. The CDR3 DNA reads as TGTGCCAGCTCACCCAGGGGACAGGGAATTGCAACTAATGAAAAACTGTTTTTT. Translated: CASSPRGQGIATNEKLFF.

J is TRBJ2-2 and V is TRBV7-2, with 7 bases aligning to TRBD2. V was clipped by 3 bases and J by 6 bases; unmatched bases: 1. This CDR3 region has 13 residues. Germline-derived CDR1 and CDR2 are SGHTA and FQGNSA. CDR3 in DNA: TGTGCCAGCAGCTTTGGGGGGGCCGGGGAGCTGTTTTTT. This codes for CASSFGGAGELFF.

The chain joins TRBV10-3 to TRBJ2-2; D gene unclear. Germline loops: CDR1 ENHRY, CDR2 SYGVKD. The ends were cut back, 6 bases at V and 0 bases at J, with 8 bases in the middle. The CDR3 extends over 14 amino acids. The CDR3 coding sequence is TGTGCCATCAGGCAGAACGCGAACACCGGGGAGCTGTTTTTT. Translation gives CAIRQNANTGELFF.